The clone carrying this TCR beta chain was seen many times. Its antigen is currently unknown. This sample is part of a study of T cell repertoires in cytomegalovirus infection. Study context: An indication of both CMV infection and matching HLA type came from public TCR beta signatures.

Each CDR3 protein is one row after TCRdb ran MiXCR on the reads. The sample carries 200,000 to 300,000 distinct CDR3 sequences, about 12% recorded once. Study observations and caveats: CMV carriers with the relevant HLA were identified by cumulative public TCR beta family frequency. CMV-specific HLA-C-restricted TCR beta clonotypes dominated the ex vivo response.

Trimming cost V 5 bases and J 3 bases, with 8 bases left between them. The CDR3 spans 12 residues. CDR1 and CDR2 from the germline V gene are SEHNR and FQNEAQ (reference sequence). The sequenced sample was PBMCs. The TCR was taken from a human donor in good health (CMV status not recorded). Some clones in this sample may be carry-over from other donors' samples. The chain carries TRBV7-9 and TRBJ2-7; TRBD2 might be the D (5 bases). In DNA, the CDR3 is TGTGCCAGCAGCCCGGGGATCTACGAGCAGTACTTC. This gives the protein CASSPGIYEQYF.